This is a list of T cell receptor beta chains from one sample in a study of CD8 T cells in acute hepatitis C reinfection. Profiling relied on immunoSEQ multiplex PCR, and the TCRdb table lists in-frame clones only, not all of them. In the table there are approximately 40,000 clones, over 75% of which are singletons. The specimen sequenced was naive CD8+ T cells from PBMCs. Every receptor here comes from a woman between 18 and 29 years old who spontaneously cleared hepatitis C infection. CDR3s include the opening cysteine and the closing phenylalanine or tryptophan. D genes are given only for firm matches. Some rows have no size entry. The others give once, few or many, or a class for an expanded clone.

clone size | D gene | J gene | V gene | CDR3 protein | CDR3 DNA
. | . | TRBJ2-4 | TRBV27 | CASSARLAKNIQYF | TGTGCCAGCAGTGCCAGGCTAGCCAAAAACATTCAGTACTTC
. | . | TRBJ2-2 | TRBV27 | CASSPGSGELFF | TGTGCCAGCAGTCCAGGGTCCGGGGAGCTGTTTTTT
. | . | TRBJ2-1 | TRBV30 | CAWSVFGTANEQFF | TGTGCCTGGAGTGTATTTGGTACGGCCAATGAGCAGTTCTTC
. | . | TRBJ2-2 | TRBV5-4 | CASSLDSTGELFF | TGTGCCAGCAGCTTGGATAGTACCGGGGAGCTGTTTTTT
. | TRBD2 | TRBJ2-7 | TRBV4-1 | CASSQASLIAGGSYEQYF | TGCGCCAGCAGCCAAGCGTCTCTCATAGCGGGAGGATCCTACGAGCAGTACTTC
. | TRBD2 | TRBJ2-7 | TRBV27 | CASSLGLAVTYEQYF | TGTGCCAGCAGCCTGGGACTAGCGGTAACCTACGAGCAGTACTTC
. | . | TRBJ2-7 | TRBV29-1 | CSVEVPIYEQYF | TGCAGCGTTGAAGTCCCGATTTACGAGCAGTACTTC
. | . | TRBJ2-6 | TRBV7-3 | CASSLGKVGANVLTF | TGTGCCAGCAGCTTGGGTAAAGTGGGGGCCAACGTCCTGACTTTC
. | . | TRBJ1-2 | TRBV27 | CASSLDSNYGYTF | TGTGCCAGCAGTCTGGACAGTAACTATGGCTACACCTTC
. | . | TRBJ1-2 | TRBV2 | CAGGGYGYTF | TGTGCCGGAGGGGGCTATGGCTACACCTTC
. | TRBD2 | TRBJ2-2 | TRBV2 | CASSAPTSGSDTGELFF | TGTGCCAGCAGTGCACCGACTAGCGGTAGCGACACCGGGGAGCTGTTTTTT
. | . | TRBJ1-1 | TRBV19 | CASSLNPDTEAFF | TGTGCCAGTAGTCTAAATCCGGACACTGAAGCTTTCTTT
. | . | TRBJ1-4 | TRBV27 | CASSLGSGKLFF | TGTGCCAGCAGTTTAGGGTCTGGGAAACTGTTTTTT
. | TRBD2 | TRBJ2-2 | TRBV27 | CATPCGLQLAGGPTGELFF | TGTGCCACACCTTGCGGGCTCCAACTAGCGGGAGGGCCCACCGGGGAGCTGTTTTTT
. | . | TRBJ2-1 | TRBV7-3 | CASSFVTGGYNEQFF | TGTGCCAGCAGCTTTGTCACGGGCGGATACAATGAGCAGTTCTTC
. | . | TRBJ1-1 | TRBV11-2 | CASSYHLPEGAFF | TGTGCCAGCAGCTACCACCTACCAGAGGGAGCTTTCTTT
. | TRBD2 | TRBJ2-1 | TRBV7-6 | CASSLEIAGGLVEQFF | TGTGCCAGCAGCTTAGAGATCGCGGGAGGATTGGTTGAGCAGTTCTTC
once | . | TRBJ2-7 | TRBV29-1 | CSVGIGYEQYF | TGCAGCGTTGGAATTGGGTACGAGCAGTACTTC
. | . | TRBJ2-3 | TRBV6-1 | CASSESMSDTQYF | TGTGCCAGCAGTGAATCCATGAGCGATACGCAGTATTTT
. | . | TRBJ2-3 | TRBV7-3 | CASSPSTDTQYF | TGTGCCAGCAGCCCGAGCACAGATACGCAGTATTTT
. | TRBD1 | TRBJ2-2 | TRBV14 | CASSPFGWQGAGGELFF | TGTGCCAGCAGCCCGTTCGGTTGGCAGGGGGCCGGCGGGGAGCTGTTTTTT
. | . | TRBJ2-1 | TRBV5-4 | CASSPEDPGYNEQFF | TGTGCCAGCAGCCCGGAGGACCCTGGCTACAATGAGCAGTTCTTC
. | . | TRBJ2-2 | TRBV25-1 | CASSEYFSGNTGELFF | TGTGCCAGCAGTGAATATTTTAGCGGAAACACCGGGGAGCTGTTTTTT
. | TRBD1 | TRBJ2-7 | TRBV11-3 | CASSPGTAYEQYF | TGTGCCAGCAGTCCCGGGACAGCCTACGAGCAGTACTTC
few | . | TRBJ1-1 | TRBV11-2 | CASSPTVEAFF | TGTGCCAGCAGCCCGACAGTTGAAGCTTTCTTT
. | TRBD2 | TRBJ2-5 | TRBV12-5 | CASGSAVSGRQETQYF | TGTGCTAGTGGTTCCGCCGTTAGCGGGAGACAAGAGACCCAGTACTTC
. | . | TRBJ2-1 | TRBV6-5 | CASSGRYNEQFF | TGTGCCAGCAGTGGCCGATACAATGAGCAGTTCTTC
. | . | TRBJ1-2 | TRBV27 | CASSWGPTNYGYTF | TGTGCCAGCAGTTGGGGGCCGACTAACTATGGCTACACCTTC
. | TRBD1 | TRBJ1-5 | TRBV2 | CASSGDRHEGTVSNQPQHF | TGTGCCAGCAGTGGGGACAGACACGAAGGGACAGTGAGCAATCAGCCCCAGCATTTT
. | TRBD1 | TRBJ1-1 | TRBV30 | CAWSPKVNVGQGLLYTEAFF | TGTGCCTGGAGTCCAAAAGTGAACGTGGGACAGGGCCTATTGTACACTGAAGCTTTCTTT
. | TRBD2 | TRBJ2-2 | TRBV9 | CASSVGREGPTGELFF | TGTGCCAGCAGCGTGGGGCGGGAGGGCCCCACCGGGGAGCTGTTTTTT
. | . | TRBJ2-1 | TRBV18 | CASSPPVSSYNEQFF | TGTGCCAGCTCACCACCTGTAAGCTCCTACAATGAGCAGTTCTTC
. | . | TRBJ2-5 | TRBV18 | CASSPWVNQYF | TGTGCCAGCTCACCATGGGTGAACCAGTACTTC
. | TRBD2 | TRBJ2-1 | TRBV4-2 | CASSHWGGNRQLNEQFF | TGTGCCAGCAGCCACTGGGGGGGTAATAGACAGCTCAATGAGCAGTTCTTC
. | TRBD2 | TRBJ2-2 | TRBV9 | CASSVDLAGGTGELFF | TGTGCCAGCAGCGTCGATCTAGCGGGAGGTACCGGGGAGCTGTTTTTT
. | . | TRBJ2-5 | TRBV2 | CASGVEETQYF | TGTGCCAGCGGGGTGGAAGAGACCCAGTACTTC
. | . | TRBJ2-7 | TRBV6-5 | CASSYSPVGEQYF | TGTGCCAGCAGTTACTCCCCGGTGGGGGAGCAGTACTTC